The T cell receptor (beta chain) under discussion was sequenced for a study of T-cell reconstitution after alpha-beta-depleted transplantation in children (dated by TCRdb to the mid-2010s). Regarding the complete study: The study quantitatively tracked T-cell immune reconstitution after TCRalphabeta/CD19-depleted allogeneic hematopoietic cell transplantation in children using TCR repertoire profiling. Findings and caveats that apply to the study as a whole: In some patients, the high TCRbeta diversity seen at day 60 was put down to recipient T cells and intrathymic progenitors that had survived conditioning. The frequencies of hyperexpanded clones fell over the following months, and after one year, T-cell counts and TCRbeta diversity were mostly attributed to newly produced T cells. The apparently early alphabetaT-cell count recovery about two months after transplant was reportedly dependent on only several hundred rapidly expanded clones derived from non-depleted graft cells.

The treatment or condition label corresponds to: allogeneic hematopoietic cell transplantation with graft depleted of TCRalphabeta T cells and CD19 B cells. The transplant recipients were children given TCRalphabeta/CD19-depleted allogeneic hematopoietic cell grafts. About this clonotype itself: The target of this receptor is not known. Per-base qualities were not stored, and no clone one base away is much larger.

Germline trimming amounts to 4 bases on V and 5 bases on J, with 8 as the count of junction bases outside the gene matches. CDR3 length: 14 amino acids, cysteine to phenylalanine. This entry keeps only the CDR3 DNA: 42 bases, framed from base 1. The germline V gene sets CDR1 to SGHRS and CDR2 to YFSETQ. The protocol used for the library was PCR. Sequencing was carried out with an Illumina HiSeq 2500. To normalize quantification of the TCRbeta repertoire, the TCR libraries were built with molecular barcoding that relied on unique molecular identifiers. TCRdb reanalyzed the raw reads on its own, using fastp at Q25 for trimming and MiXCR for clone calling, and kept in-frame beta chains. Each CDR3 protein gets just one entry, which takes the most common genes and DNA from the rows behind it. This sample has around 300,000 distinct CDR3 sequences in its table, and 6.5% to 9% of those were observed once. The top ten clonotypes cover 8.5% to 9.5% of the sample.

This sequence was found in a female patient between 2 and 15 years old who had a stem cell transplant for Fanconi anemia, so the T cells may come from the graft donor. The V and J segments used are TRBV5-1 and TRBJ2-5; 7 middle bases align to TRBD1. Here the sequenced sample was peripheral blood, taken 360 days after TCRalphabeta/CD19-depleted stem cell transplant. The DNA reads as follows: TGCGCCAGCAGCCTATACAGGGGTTTTGAGACCCAGTACTTC. The translation is CASSLYRGFETQYF. Full variable domain (CDR3 extended with the reference TRBV5-1 and TRBJ2-5 proteins): KAGVTQTPRYLIKTRGQQVTLSCSPISGHRSVSWYQQTPGQGLQFLFEYFSETQRNKGNFPGRFSGRQFSNSRSEMNVSTLELGDSALYLCASSLYRGFETQYFGPGTRLLVL.